These 4 T cell receptor beta chains were sequenced from one sample in a study of somatic mutations in cytotoxic T cells in rheumatoid arthritis. Generated by immunoSEQ multiplex PCR, the TCRdb table keeps only in-frame clones and is missing some. The sample lists 15,000 to 20,000 clones; roughly 80% were seen once. The sequenced sample was CD8+ T cells sorted from blood. The receptors were sampled from a woman between 45 and 65 years old in good health.

Only one count was recorded for this clone. The chain is built from TRBV11-2 and TRBJ2-1; D is possibly TRBD2 (5 bases). Trimming pared 0 bases from V and 3 bases from J, leaving 18 bases between. The CDR3 extends over 18 amino acids. The V gene's germline CDR1 is SGHAT and CDR2 FQNNGV. The CDR3: CASSLDPPPKSGYNEQFF. The CDR3 DNA reads TGTGCCAGCAGCTTAGACCCTCCCCCCAAAAGCGGCTACAATGAGCAGTTCTTC. The entire variable domain, with the rest obtained from reference TRBV11-2 and TRBJ2-1, is as follows: EAGVAQSPRYKIIEKRQSVAFWCNPISGHATLYWYQQILGQGPKLLIQFQNNGVVDDSQLPKDRFSAERLKGVDSTLKIQPAKLEDSAVYLCASSLDPPPKSGYNEQFFGPGTRLTVL.

The rearrangement joins TRBV19 to TRBJ1-1; 7 bases fit TRBD1. V was clipped by 1 base and J by 5 bases; unmatched bases: 7. CDR1 and CDR2 (germline): LNHDA, SQIVND (reference sequence). The CDR3 loop spans 15 amino acids. This chain's CDR3 is CASSIAAQGGTEAFF. The CDR3 DNA reads TGTGCCAGTAGTATAGCCGCGCAGGGGGGAACTGAAGCTTTCTTT.

This clone was seen more than once but under ten times. This sequence joins TRBV2 and TRBJ1-1; D is possibly TRBD1 (5 bases). The CDR3 is 10 amino acids. In germline, CDR1 is SNHLY, CDR2 FYNNEI. Between the trimmed V and J ends, which lost 6 bases and 8 bases, there was a span of 7 bases. The CDR3 sequence: CASRYREAFF. The CDR3 region has the DNA TGTGCCAGCAGGTACAGGGAAGCTTTCTTT.

The chain employs TRBV14 and TRBJ1-3; 10 bases are shared with TRBD1. The germline V gene encodes CDR1 SGHDN and CDR2 FVKESK. V gave up 5 bases and J gave up 4 bases; unmatched junction bases: 2. The CDR3 runs 14 residues. DNA for the CDR3: TGTGCCAGCAGCAAGACAGGGGGCGGAAACACCATATATTTT. Its translation: CASSKTGGGNTIYF.